The present TCR beta chain was sequenced within a study of shared clonotypes between healthy human individuals. V was shortened by 3 bases and J by 8 bases, with 20 bases between the two germline ends. Germline V lookup: CDR1 SGHRS, CDR2 YFSETQ. The CDR3 sequence is 16 residues long. This table comes from immunoSEQ multiplex PCR, and its TCRdb copy is limited to in-frame clones, with some not included. The table includes some 2,500,000 clones, just under 95% detected once. This receptor was taken from a man between 18 and 35 years old in good health. Some clones in this sample may be carry-over from other donors' samples. The specimen sequenced was naive CD4+ T cells from PBMCs. Indicated subset: CD45RA+ positively selected. The chain is built from TRBV5-1 and TRBJ1-4; perhaps TRBD1 as D (6 bases). The CDR3 region is CASSWGAQGVGEKLFF. CDR3 DNA: TGCGCCAGCAGCTGGGGGGCACAGGGAGTAGGCGAAAAACTGTTTTTT.